This entry lists 21 T cell receptor beta chains sequenced from one sample in a study of shared clonotypes between healthy human individuals (dated by TCRdb to 2020 to 2021). Library preparation used the immunoSEQ multiplex PCR assay. The immuneACCESS repertoire file appears here via TCRdb, limited to in-frame rearrangements. These files lack a portion of the clones; in checked studies, under half of the deficit traces to unresolved V genes, and the cause of the others is not known. A total of approximately 500,000 clones appear in this sample, over 70% of them only once. Clones ranked in the top ten supply 9.5% to 15% of the sample. The sample taken for sequencing was PBMCs. The receptor source for this set is a middle-aged woman in good health. Some clones in this sample may be carry-over from other donors' samples.

This clone was detected only a few times. This CDR3 is also generated by other DNA sequences in the sample. The chain has TRBV28 and TRBJ2-7, with D possibly matching TRBD1 (5 bases). Trimming removed 8 bases at V and 4 bases at J, with 9 bases between. The CDR3 spans 11 residues. The germline V gene encodes CDR1 MDHEN and CDR2 SYDVKM. CDR3 protein: CASGRGYEQYF. Written as DNA, the CDR3 is TGTGCCAGCGGAAGGGGATACGAGCAGTACTTC.

Notes on this clone: This probably arose from a read error, given a far larger clone one base away. The genes are TRBV5-1 and TRBJ1-1; D is uncertain. V dropped 0 bases and J dropped 3 bases, with 9 bases sitting between them. The CDR3 loop spans 14 amino acids. The germline gives CDR1 SGHRS, CDR2 YFSETQ. CDR3 region: CASSLVRRDTEAFF. DNA of the CDR3: TGCGCCAGCAGCTTGGTCAGGAGGGACACTGAAGCTTTCTTT.

Concerning this clone itself: Only one base separates this from a far larger clonotype, so it likely reflects a read error. This chain uses TRBV10-1 with TRBJ1-1; D is perhaps TRBD1 (6 bases). Germline CDR1 and CDR2: WNHNN and SYGVQD (reference sequence). Trimming left V 6 bases short and J 7 bases short, with 15 bases between. The CDR3 consists of 13 residues. CDR3 DNA: TGCGCCAGCAGCGAGGACAGCTACATTGAAGCTTTCTTT. This translates into CASSEDSYIEAFF.

This clone was seen a single time. The chain couples TRBV11-2 to TRBJ2-6; no clear D gene. Germline values: CDR1 SGHAT, CDR2 FQNNGV. V dropped 4 bases and J dropped 0 bases, with 13 bases sitting between them. CDR3 length: 17 amino acids. The CDR3 region has the DNA TGTGCCAGCAGCTCCCCACGGTCCAGCTCTGGGGCCAACGTCCTGACTTTC. Translated, it gives CASSSPRSSSGANVLTF.

This sequence joins TRBV5-4 and TRBJ2-3, with no clear D. Germline V lookup: CDR1 SGHNT, CDR2 YYREEE (reference sequence). The CDR3 is 15 residues long. V was pared by 0 bases and J by 4 bases, with 12 bases between. DNA of the CDR3: TGTGCCAGCAGCTTGGACTCAACCGGTTCAGATACGCAGTATTTT. Translation gives CASSLDSTGSDTQYF.

The V and J genes are TRBV29-1 and TRBJ2-1; 11 bases map to TRBD2. This CDR3 contains 15 residues. CDR1 is SQVTM and CDR2 is ANQGSEA in the germline V gene. The junction had 4 bases not matched to a gene; V was cut back by 0 bases and J by 6 bases. The CDR3 DNA follows: TGCAGCGTTGAAGATACTAGCGGGAGTCCCAATGAGCAGTTCTTC. Translation gives CSVEDTSGSPNEQFF.

A few counts support this clone. V is TRBV7-9 and J is TRBJ1-5, with TRBD1 as a possible D gene (5 bases). Germline CDR1 SEHNR, CDR2 FQNEAQ (reference sequence). The CDR3 length is 17 residues. V gave up 3 bases and J gave up 1 base, with 16 bases separating them. The CDR3 reads CASSLGRERPSNQPQHF. The CDR3 DNA is TGTGCCAGCAGCTTGGGCAGGGAGAGACCAAGCAATCAGCCCCAGCATTTT.

A remark on this clone: A far larger clone lies a single base away; this is likely a read error. This chain links TRBV7-9 with TRBJ2-3; D call uncertain. Trimming cost V 3 bases and J 4 bases, with 5 bases left between them. CDR3 size: 12 residues. Germline V lookup: CDR1 SEHNR, CDR2 FQNEAQ (reference sequence). The CDR3 region has the DNA TGTGCCAGCAGCTTGGCGGCAGATACGCAGTATTTT. This codes for CASSLAADTQYF.

The chain employs TRBV5-1 and TRBJ1-1; D is unclear. Deletions cut 0 bases from V and 1 base from J, with 10 bases between. The CDR3 spans 15 residues. The germline V gene encodes CDR1 SGHRS and CDR2 YFSETQ. Written as DNA, the CDR3 is TGCGCCAGCAGCTTGGAACCCCACAAGAACACTGAAGCTTTCTTT. Encoded protein: CASSLEPHKNTEAFF. The variable domain in full, with the rest retrieved from reference TRBV5-1 and TRBJ1-1, is KAGVTQTPRYLIKTRGQQVTLSCSPISGHRSVSWYQQTPGQGLQFLFEYFSETQRNKGNFPGRFSGRQFSNSRSEMNVSTLELGDSALYLCASSLEPHKNTEAFFGQGTRLTVV.

The J gene is TRBJ2-2, the V gene TRBV4-2; D remains unclear. The CDR3 consists of 18 residues. CDR1 and CDR2 (germline): LGHNA, YNFKEQ. Trimming removed 0 bases from V and 5 bases from J, with 19 bases in between. CDR3 coding DNA: TGTGCCAGCAGCCAAGATCAATTGGTGGGCACTAAGACCGGGGAGCTGTTTTTT. Protein product: CASSQDQLVGTKTGELFF.

This chain uses TRBV9 with TRBJ2-3, with 12 bases identical to TRBD2. The V segment lost 3 bases and the J segment 3 bases; nucleotides outside the gene matches: 2. The CDR3 runs to 15 residues. The germline V gene has CDR1 SGDLS and CDR2 YYNGEE. The CDR3 DNA reads as TGTGCCAGCAGCGCGACTAGCGGGAGTACAGATACGCAGTATTTT. It encodes CASSATSGSTDTQYF.

This clone has at least ten counts. The CDR3 protein is CASRYRDNFEAFF. The DNA of the CDR3 is TGTGCCAGCAGATACAGGGACAACTTCGAAGCTTTCTTT. The genes are TRBV2 and TRBJ1-1; tentative D call: TRBD1 (6 bases). The CDR3 spans 13 residues. V lost 6 bases and J 8 bases, leaving 16 bases between the germline ends. Germline-derived CDR1 and CDR2 are SNHLY and FYNNEI.

This clone has just a few counts. V is TRBV2 and J is TRBJ1-5; tentatively, D is TRBD1 (5 bases). The V end was cut by 2 bases, the J end by 5 bases, with 10 bases between. CDR1 and CDR2 from the germline V gene are SNHLY and FYNNEI. This CDR3 contains 14 residues. The CDR3 loop is CASSEQTDYQPQHF. CDR3 sequence (DNA): TGTGCCAGCAGTGAACAGACAGACTATCAGCCCCAGCATTTT.

The chain joins TRBV7-8 to TRBJ1-3, with a possible D match to TRBD1 (6 bases). The CDR3 consists of 16 residues. Trimming left V 2 bases short and J 2 bases short, with 13 bases between. Looked up from germline, CDR1 is SGHVS and CDR2 is FQNEAQ. The CDR3 loop is CASSLTPAGAGNTIYF. In DNA form, the CDR3 reads TGTGCCAGCAGCTTAACCCCAGCAGGGGCTGGAAACACCATATATTTT.

This clone was detected only once. V is TRBV4-1 and J is TRBJ2-7; D unresolved. Trimming pared 0 bases from V and 5 bases from J, leaving 14 bases between. The CDR3 consists of 15 residues. Germline assignment: CDR1 MGHRA and CDR2 YSYEKL. The CDR3 loop is CASSQDGKMVDEQYF. In DNA form, the CDR3 reads TGCGCCAGCAGCCAAGATGGAAAGATGGTCGACGAGCAGTACTTC.

This rearrangement joins TRBV2 to TRBJ2-3; D unresolved. The CDR3 loop spans 11 amino acids. CDR1 SNHLY and CDR2 FYNNEI come from the germline V gene. V was trimmed by 11 bases and J by 4 bases, leaving 10 bases between them. The CDR3 loop is CASTIADTQYF. CDR3 coding DNA: TGTGCCTCCACGATTGCAGATACGCAGTATTTT.

The chain combines TRBV27 with TRBJ2-3; D is unresolved. The CDR3 has 14 residues. The germline CDR1 and CDR2 sequences are MNHEY and SMNVEV (reference sequence). V lost 8 bases, J lost 6 bases, and 18 bases lay in between. For the CDR3, the DNA is TGTGCCAGCGGTTCCCCTAAATATAGCGATACGCAGTATTTT. Its protein product is CASGSPKYSDTQYF.

The chain links TRBV6-5 to TRBJ1-5; D gene uncertain. Trimming took 6 bases from V and 6 from J, leaving 15 bases between them. The CDR3 is 14 amino acids. The germline gives CDR1 MNHEY, CDR2 SVGAGI. The CDR3 DNA sequence: TGTGCCAGCAGCGAACACGGGTCCGGTCAGCCCCAGCATTTT. As protein: CASSEHGSGQPQHF.

On this clone itself: It differs at one base from a far larger clone, so likely a read error. The chain links TRBV9 to TRBJ2-3; D perhaps matches TRBD1 (5 bases). The CDR3 is 12 amino acids. In germline, CDR1 is SGDLS, CDR2 YYNGEE. Trimming took off 4 bases at V and 5 bases at J, with 8 bases between the two ends. The CDR3: CASSTQGDTQYF. The CDR3 DNA reads TGTGCCAGCAGCACTCAGGGAGATACGCAGTATTTT.

The J gene is TRBJ1-5, the V gene TRBV10-3; D is perhaps TRBD1 (6 bases). There are 14 residues in the CDR3. V shed 6 bases and J shed 0 bases, with 9 bases lying between them. The germline V gene encodes CDR1 ENHRY and CDR2 SYGVKD. The CDR3 region has the DNA TGTGCCATCAGCTGGACAGATAGCAATCAGCCCCAGCATTTT. Translation: CAISWTDSNQPQHF.

Ten or more counts support this clone. The sample contains more than one DNA sequence encoding this CDR3. The chain uses TRBV6-1 and TRBJ1-2; no definite D call. Trimming stripped 2 bases from V and 3 bases from J, with 7 bases between. Looked up from germline, CDR1 is MNHNS and CDR2 is SASEGT. This CDR3 has 13 residues. The CDR3 spells CASSELGYYGYTF. CDR3 in DNA: TGTGCCAGCAGTGAACTGGGATACTATGGCTACACCTTC.